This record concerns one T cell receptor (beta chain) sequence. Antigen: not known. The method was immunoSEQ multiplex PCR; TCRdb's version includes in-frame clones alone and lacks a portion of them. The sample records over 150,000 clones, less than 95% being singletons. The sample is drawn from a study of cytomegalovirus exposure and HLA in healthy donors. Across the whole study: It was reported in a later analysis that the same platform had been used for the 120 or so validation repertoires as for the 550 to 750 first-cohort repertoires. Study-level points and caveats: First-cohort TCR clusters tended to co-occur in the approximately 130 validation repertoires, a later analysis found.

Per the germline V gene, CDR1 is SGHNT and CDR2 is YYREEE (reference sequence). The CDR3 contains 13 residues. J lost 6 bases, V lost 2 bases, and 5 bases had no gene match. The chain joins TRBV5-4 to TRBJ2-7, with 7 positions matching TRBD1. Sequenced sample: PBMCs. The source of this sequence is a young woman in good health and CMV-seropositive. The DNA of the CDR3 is TGTGCCAGCAGCTTAGGGACAGACGGCGAGCAGTACTTC. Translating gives CASSLGTDGEQYF.